The 28 T cell receptor beta chains below all came from one sample that was sequenced in a study of blood T cells in healthy people across ages. A second about 6 to 12 cycle PCR used barcoded and J-beta primers. TCRdb re-derived calls from the 5' RACE reads in MiXCR, one entry per CDR3 protein. The data show roughly 1.9 million distinct CDR3 sequences, approximately 39% seen once. The sample comprised blood. The receptors were sampled from a human donor in good health.

This chain connects TRBV5-6 to TRBJ1-2; D unclear. The CDR3 contains 16 residues. The V end lost 4 bases, the J end lost 8 bases, and 24 bases lay between the germline ends. Per the germline V gene, CDR1 is SGHDT and CDR2 is YYEEEE. The CDR3 loop is CASSGNTSPVGLGYTF. The CDR3 region has the DNA TGTGCCAGCAGCGGTAATACATCCCCGGTAGGCCTAGGCTACACCTTC.

This chain links TRBV20-1 with TRBJ2-4; 11 bases agree with TRBD2. Germline V gene sequence: CDR1 DFQATT, CDR2 SNEGSKA (reference sequence). This CDR3 contains 13 residues. V gave up 1 base and J gave up 15 bases; unmatched junction bases: 8. CDR3 DNA sequence: TGCAGTGCTAGAGTTCCACTAGCGGGGGCTTCGTACTTC. Amino acid sequence: CSARVPLAGASYF.

V gene TRBV4-2 combines with J gene TRBJ2-6, with D hard to call. This CDR3 has 18 residues. Per the germline V gene, CDR1 is LGHNA and CDR2 is YNFKEQ. Trimming shortened V by 4 bases and J by 3 bases, and 19 bases separated the two germline ends. CDR3 nucleotides: TGTGCCAGCAGCCCCGAGGCGGCGGCGTTAGGTGGGGCCAACGTCCTGACTTTC. It translates to CASSPEAAALGGANVLTF.

V gene TRBV7-2 combines with J gene TRBJ2-5; the D is unclear. V dropped 1 base and J dropped 1 base, with 10 bases sitting between them. Looked up from germline, CDR1 is SGHTA and CDR2 is FQGNSA. This CDR3 has 15 residues. The CDR3 loop reads CASSLVGGRQETQYF. CDR3 sequence (DNA): TGTGCCAGCAGCTTAGTCGGCGGACGCCAAGAGACCCAGTACTTC.

This clonotype has a handful of counts. V is TRBV27 and J is TRBJ2-4; D is possibly TRBD1 (8 bases). CDR3 length: 15 amino acids. Germline assignment: CDR1 MNHEY and CDR2 SMNVEV (reference sequence). The ends were cut back, 10 bases at V and 13 bases at J, with 29 bases in the middle. CDR3 nucleotide sequence: TGTGCCACCAAGGGGGGGACAGGCTCTCCCGCCAGACAGTACTTC. The encoded protein is CATKGGTGSPARQYF.

The gene calls are TRBV7-9 and TRBJ1-5; 7 bases fit TRBD1. With 3 bases clipped from V and 6 bases from J, the junction kept 11 bases outside the gene matches. The CDR3 covers 16 residues. Germline V gives CDR1 SEHNR, CDR2 FQNEAQ (reference sequence). For the CDR3, the DNA is TGTGCCAGCAGCTTCGGGTCGAACAGGGGCTTTCAGCCCCAGCATTTT. Amino acids: CASSFGSNRGFQPQHF.

The chain has TRBV6-2 or TRBV6-3 and TRBJ2-4; D is perhaps TRBD1 (5 bases). CDR3 size: 13 residues. Per germline, CDR1 MNHEY and CDR2 SVGEGT. V was clipped by 5 bases and J by 9 bases, with 14 bases between them. The DNA of the CDR3 is TGTGCCAGCAGTAGCCAGGGTGCAACCATTCAGTACTTC. Protein: CASSSQGATIQYF.

Remarks on this clonotype: The missing conserved phenylalanine or tryptophan at the end of this CDR3 makes a read error likely. The V call is TRBV11-2, the J call TRBJ2-5; the D is unclear. The V gene's germline CDR1 is SGHAT and CDR2 FQNNGV. V was trimmed by 1 base and J by 2 bases, leaving 5 bases between them. The CDR3 has 13 residues. This CDR3 reads CASSLGAQETQYL. The CDR3 DNA reads TGTGCCAGCAGCTTAGGGGCTCAAGAGACCCAGTACCTC.

This clonotype occurred a few times. V gene TRBV5-1 combines with J gene TRBJ2-1; 9 positions agree with TRBD2. The CDR3 is made up of 15 amino acids. With V trimmed by 0 bases and J by 7 bases, 5 bases remained unmatched. The germline gives CDR1 SGHRS, CDR2 YFSETQ. CDR3 in DNA: TGCGCCAGCAGCTTGGCTTTGCGGGGGGGAAATGAGCAGTTCTTC. Its translation: CASSLALRGGNEQFF.

This clonotype was detected only a few times. V is TRBV7-6 and J is TRBJ2-7, with D tentatively TRBD1 (5 bases). The V gene's germline CDR1 is SGHVS and CDR2 FNYEAQ. V shed 4 bases and J shed 2 bases, with 9 bases lying between them. This CDR3 is 13 amino acids long. DNA for the CDR3: TGTGCCAGCAGCTCAGGGAATCCCTACGAGCAGTACTTC. This encodes CASSSGNPYEQYF.

The V gene is TRBV12-3 or TRBV12-4, the J gene TRBJ2-4, with 7 positions matching TRBD1. Trimming cost V 5 bases and J 0 bases; bases outside gene matches: 4. CDR3 size: 15 residues. The CDR3 DNA reads as TGTGCCAGCAGTGAAGGGGGCGCAGCCAAAAACATTCAGTACTTC. Amino acids: CASSEGGAAKNIQYF.

This clonotype turned up a few times. The chain recombines TRBV9 with TRBJ2-3; 11 nucleotides agree with TRBD2. The length of the CDR3 is 16 residues. V was pared by 3 bases and J by 2 bases, with 5 bases of the junction left unmatched. Germline V CDR1 and CDR2: SGDLS, YYNGEE. In DNA form, the CDR3 reads TGTGCCAGCAGCGACCTGACTAGCGGGGTCACAGATACGCAGTATTTT. Amino acids: CASSDLTSGVTDTQYF.

This clonotype turned up a few times. The chain combines TRBV4-1 with TRBJ2-5; D might be TRBD1 or TRBD2, each matching 5 bases. This CDR3 comprises 16 residues. V lost 0 bases and J lost 5, with 16 bases in between. Germline values: CDR1 MGHRA, CDR2 YSYEKL. This chain's CDR3 is CASSQDSGRWQETQYF. DNA of the CDR3: TGCGCCAGCAGCCAAGATTCGGGGCGATGGCAGGAGACCCAGTACTTC.

V gene TRBV15 combines with J gene TRBJ1-1, with 8 bases matching TRBD1. The V and J ends lost 5 bases and 0 bases, in that order; junction bases with no gene match: 8. Germline V gives CDR1 LNHNV, CDR2 YYDKDF (reference sequence). The CDR3 is 16 residues long. As DNA, the CDR3 is TGTGCCACCAGCCCTAGCAGGGGGCGGGTGAACACTGAAGCTTTCTTT. Translation gives CATSPSRGRVNTEAFF.

For this clonotype: The germline gene is not matched at one end of the junction; a read error may be the cause. The chain employs TRBV2 and TRBJ2-7, with D possibly matching TRBD2 (5 bases). This CDR3 comprises 14 residues. The germline V gene encodes CDR1 SNHLY and CDR2 FYNNEI. CDR3 nucleotides: TGTGCCGGCAGTGAAGCGGACTTCTCCTACGAGCAGTACTTC. Its protein product is CAGSEADFSYEQYF.

This clonotype showed up just a few times. This chain joins TRBV20-1 and TRBJ1-3, with a possible D match to TRBD1 (6 bases). V lost 4 bases and J 4 bases, leaving 11 bases between the germline ends. Germline V gene sequence: CDR1 DFQATT, CDR2 SNEGSKA (reference sequence). The CDR3 sequence is 13 residues long. The CDR3 nucleotides are TGCAGTGCTACAAACAGGGCGGGAAACACCATATATTTT. This codes for CSATNRAGNTIYF.

This clonotype was recorded only once. J is TRBJ2-5 and V is TRBV24-1; TRBD2 matches 14 bases. The CDR3 covers 14 residues. CDR1 and CDR2 from the germline V gene are KGHDR and SFDVKD. The ends lost 9 bases at V and 3 bases at J; junction bases unmatched: 2. This chain's CDR3 is CATETSGGEETQYF. CDR3 sequence (DNA): TGTGCCACCGAGACTAGCGGGGGGGAAGAGACCCAGTACTTC.

The V gene is TRBV28, the J gene TRBJ2-1; 9 positions agree with TRBD2. This CDR3 is built from 17 residues. J gave up 4 bases and V 6 bases, and 13 bases lay outside the gene matches. The germline gives CDR1 MDHEN, CDR2 SYDVKM. The chain's CDR3 is CASSTLGAGGPYNEQFF. The CDR3 DNA reads TGTGCCAGCAGCACCCTAGGGGCGGGGGGGCCTTACAATGAGCAGTTCTTC. The complete variable domain, with remaining parts taken from reference TRBV28 and TRBJ2-1, reads DVKVTQSSRYLVKRTGEKVFLECVQDMDHENMFWYRQDPGLGLRLIYFSYDVKMKEKGDIPEGYSVSREKKERFSLILESASTNQTSMYLCASSTLGAGGPYNEQFFGPGTRLTVL.

The CDR3 DNA follows: TGTGCCAGCAGCCAAGACCGACGGGTCCTCGGGCAAGAGACCCAGTACTTC. It codes for CASSQDRRVLGQETQYF. This sequence joins TRBV4-2 and TRBJ2-5, with D unclear. Germline loops: CDR1 LGHNA, CDR2 YNFKEQ. V was clipped by 0 bases and J by 2 bases, with 16 bases between them. The CDR3 has 17 amino acids.

This clonotype showed up just a few times. The genes are TRBV20-1 and TRBJ2-5; D unclear. The V gene's germline CDR1 is DFQATT and CDR2 SNEGSKA (reference sequence). V was clipped by 1 base and J by 5 bases, with 8 bases between them. The CDR3 loop spans 12 amino acids. This CDR3 reads CSARGSRETQYF. CDR3 DNA: TGCAGTGCTAGAGGGAGTAGGGAGACCCAGTACTTC.

There are many counts of this clonotype. The chain joins TRBV24-1 to TRBJ1-2; no reliable D call. V lost 4 bases and J lost 4, with 6 bases in between. This CDR3 is 12 amino acids long. Germline V gene data show CDR1 as KGHDR and CDR2 as SFDVKD. CDR3 sequence reads: CATSEGAYGYTF. CDR3 nucleotide sequence: TGTGCCACCAGTGAAGGAGCCTATGGCTACACCTTC.

Here the CDR3 reads CASSEFFPDTEAFF. CDR3 coding DNA: TGTGCCAGCAGTGAATTCTTCCCCGACACTGAAGCTTTCTTT. The chain uses TRBV25-1 and TRBJ1-1, with D uncertain. Germline CDR1 and CDR2: MGHDK and SYGVNS. The germline V and J ends were trimmed by 1 base and 3 bases, with 9 bases remaining between them. The CDR3 runs to 14 residues.

In its sample, this clonotype was seen once. The chain employs TRBV7-9 and TRBJ1-2; a possible D gene is TRBD1 (5 bases). The V end was cut by 2 bases, the J end by 6 bases, with 10 bases between. The CDR3 sequence is 13 residues long. The germline gives CDR1 SEHNR, CDR2 FQNEAQ (reference sequence). In DNA, the CDR3 is TGTGCCAGCAGCTTATCGGGGGATCATGGCTACACCTTC. This encodes CASSLSGDHGYTF.

A few counts support this clonotype. V gene TRBV12-3 or TRBV12-4 combines with J gene TRBJ2-1; the D call may be TRBD1 or TRBD2 (5 bases each). This CDR3 is 15 amino acids long. Trimming took off 3 bases at V and 8 bases at J, with 17 bases between the two ends. The CDR3 loop is CASSFQWGLGHEQFF. As DNA, the CDR3 is TGTGCCAGCAGTTTCCAGTGGGGGTTGGGTCATGAGCAGTTCTTC.

Worth noting for this clonotype: One end of the junction fails to match germline, which may point to a read error. The chain carries TRBV4-3 and TRBJ2-1; TRBD1 aligns across 10 bases. CDR3 size: 16 residues. Germline CDR1 reads LGHNA; CDR2 reads YSLEER. CDR3 in DNA: TGCGCCAGCAGCCGCATAACCGGGACAGGGGACAACGAGCAGGACTTC. Translation gives CASSRITGTGDNEQDF.

In this sample, this clonotype turned up a few times. The genes are TRBV7-8 and TRBJ1-5, with D maybe TRBD1 (5 bases). The V end was cut by 5 bases, the J end by 1 base, with 21 bases between. The CDR3 is 18 amino acids. The germline gives CDR1 SGHVS, CDR2 FQNEAQ. CDR3 nucleotide sequence: TGTGCCAGCAGCCTGGGCGAAGGTCAGGGTATAAGCAATCAGCCCCAGCATTTT. Amino acids: CASSLGEGQGISNQPQHF.

The V gene is TRBV29-1, the J gene TRBJ2-7, with 10 bases matching TRBD1. Germline CDR1 and CDR2: SQVTM and ANQGSEA. Unmatched junction bases numbered 11, after V lost 6 bases and J lost 3 bases. The CDR3 runs 15 residues. In nucleotides, the CDR3 is TGCAGCGTCGAACCGGGGACAGGGGCCGACTACGAGCAGTACTTC. This encodes CSVEPGTGADYEQYF.

The genes are TRBV6-5 and TRBJ1-1, with D possibly matching TRBD1 (5 bases). This CDR3 comprises 14 residues. Germline CDR1 reads MNHEY; CDR2 reads SVGAGI. Trimming shortened V by 5 bases and J by 1 base, and 11 bases separated the two germline ends. CDR3 region: CASSQGLANTEAFF. As DNA, the CDR3 is TGTGCCAGCAGTCAGGGTTTGGCGAACACTGAAGCTTTCTTT.